Following are 10 T cell receptor beta chains from one sample sequenced in a study of blood T cell repertoires in COVID-19. Clones were read by immunoSEQ multiplex PCR, and TCRdb kept only the in-frame ones, dropping some. The sample yields about 230,000 clones, more than 70% seen once. Sample: PBMCs or T cells enriched from blood (not recorded which). The receptor source for this set is a woman aged 40 to 50 with acute COVID-19.

The V call is TRBV7-9, the J call TRBJ2-3; 11 nucleotides agree with TRBD2. This CDR3 is built from 17 residues. The J segment lost 3 bases and the V segment lost 1 base, leaving 6 bases of the junction unmatched. The germline V gene has CDR1 SEHNR and CDR2 FQNEAQ (reference sequence). The CDR3 loop reads CASSLVVSSGGTDTQYF. CDR3 sequence (DNA): TGTGCCAGCAGCTTAGTGGTCTCTAGCGGGGGGACAGATACGCAGTATTTT.

The V and J genes are TRBV19 and TRBJ1-2; tentative D call: TRBD1 (6 bases). CDR3 length equals 16 residues. V was trimmed by 6 bases and J by 4 bases, leaving 21 bases between them. From germline, CDR1 is LNHDA and CDR2 SQIVND (reference sequence). CDR3 sequence: CASSPLSGAGGYGYTF. Written as DNA, the CDR3 is TGTGCCAGTAGCCCCTTATCAGGGGCCGGAGGCTATGGCTACACCTTC. The full variable domain, in which reference TRBV19 and TRBJ1-2 provide the parts outside the CDR3, is DGGITQSPKYLFRKEGQNVTLSCEQNLNHDAMYWYRQDPGQGLRLIYYSQIVNDFQKGDIAEGYSVSREKKESFPLTVTSAQKNPTAFYLCASSPLSGAGGYGYTFGSGTRLTVV.

This clone was seen once. Relative to the germline gene, one junction end is altered; a read error may explain this. This chain connects TRBV6-2 or TRBV6-3 to TRBJ1-5; TRBD1 is a possible D gene (6 bases). Germline loops: CDR1 MNHEY, CDR2 SVGEGT. The CDR3 has 13 amino acids. CDR3 sequence: CASSLQGNQPQHF. CDR3 in DNA: TGTGCCAGCAGCTTACAGGGCAACCAGCCCCAGCATTTT.

The chain couples TRBV7-2 to TRBJ1-1, with 7 bases aligning to TRBD1. Germline V CDR1 and CDR2: SGHTA, FQGNSA. The CDR3 loop spans 16 amino acids. Trimming cost V 4 bases and J 1 base; bases outside gene matches: 9. The CDR3 nucleotides read TGTGCCAGCAGCTGGAAACCTGCAGGGGGGAACACTGAAGCTTTCTTT. This encodes CASSWKPAGGNTEAFF.

The chain recombines TRBV5-6 with TRBJ1-4; TRBD1 matches 7 bases. CDR3 length equals 14 residues. Germline loops: CDR1 SGHDT, CDR2 YYEEEE. The V and J ends lost 2 bases and 8 bases, in that order; junction bases with no gene match: 6. The CDR3 DNA sequence: TGTGCCAGCAGCTTAGGGGGCAAGGTCGAAAAACTGTTTTTT. The encoded protein is CASSLGGKVEKLFF. Filled out from reference TRBV5-6 and TRBJ1-4, the complete variable domain reads DAGVTQSPTHLIKTRGQQVTLRCSPKSGHDTVSWYQQALGQGPQFIFQYYEEEERQRGNFPDRFSGHQFPNYSSELNVNALLLGDSALYLCASSLGGKVEKLFFGSGTQLSVL.

This chain uses TRBV9 with TRBJ1-4; D possibly corresponds to TRBD1 (6 bases). The germline V and J ends were trimmed by 4 bases and 4 bases, with 11 bases remaining between them. Germline CDR1 and CDR2: SGDLS and YYNGEE. This CDR3 spans 14 amino acids. The CDR3: CASSPRTDNEKLFF. DNA for the CDR3: TGTGCCAGCAGCCCCCGGACAGATAATGAAAAACTGTTTTTT.

The V call is TRBV7-9, the J call TRBJ2-1; the D is unclear. V was shortened by 5 bases and J by 0 bases, with 11 bases between the two germline ends. CDR1 and CDR2 from the germline V gene are SEHNR and FQNEAQ (reference sequence). The CDR3 loop spans 15 amino acids. The CDR3 DNA follows: TGTGCCAGCAGCCTAACTTTAAGCTCCTACAATGAGCAGTTCTTC. Encoded protein: CASSLTLSSYNEQFF.

V and J are TRBV29-1 and TRBJ1-5, with a weak D call TRBD1 (5 bases). Between the trimmed V and J ends, which lost 6 bases and 3 bases, there was a span of 12 bases. Germline V CDR1 and CDR2: SQVTM, ANQGSEA. The CDR3 loop spans 13 amino acids. In DNA, the CDR3 is TGCAGCGTGGGGGGTGTGTTCAATCAGCCCCAGCATTTT. Translation: CSVGGVFNQPQHF.

The chain links TRBV9 to TRBJ1-3; 10 nucleotides agree with TRBD1. The CDR3 extends over 15 amino acids. V dropped 0 bases and J dropped 9; count of bases not matched to a gene: 6. Germline lookup yields CDR1 SGDLS and CDR2 YYNGEE. The CDR3 DNA sequence: TGTGCCAGCAGCGTAGGGACAGGGGGTGGGAGCACCATATATTTT. It translates to CASSVGTGGGSTIYF.

The chain recombines TRBV7-2 with TRBJ2-3; D remains unclear. V dropped 2 bases and J dropped 2 bases, with 8 bases sitting between them. Germline lookup yields CDR1 SGHTA and CDR2 FQGNSA. The CDR3 covers 14 residues. The CDR3 DNA reads TGTGCCAGCAGCTTATCAGGATCCACAGATACGCAGTATTTT. Its translation is CASSLSGSTDTQYF.